This TCR beta chain appears in the sequencing data of a study of blood T cell repertoires in COVID-19. Measured with immunoSEQ multiplex PCR; TCRdb has only the in-frame clones, and not every one. The repertoire holds a few hundred thousand clones, with approximately 90% as singletons. Germline loops: CDR1 MNHNS, CDR2 SASEGT. The V and J ends lost 1 base and 5 bases, in that order; junction bases with no gene match: 7. The CDR3 is made up of 17 amino acids. The TCR was taken from a woman between 25 and 40 years old who had recovered from COVID-19. The chain uses TRBV6-1 and TRBJ2-2, with TRBD2 identical over 10 bases. The source material was peripheral blood. The CDR3 region has the DNA TGTGCCAGCAGTGAAGTGCCTAGCGGGGGTTGGACCGGGGAGCTGTTTTTT. As protein: CASSEVPSGGWTGELFF.